These 17 T cell receptor beta chains were sequenced from one sample in a study of tumor and adjacent non-tumor tissue in lung cancer. RNA was extracted from bulk tissue without any cell sorting. A modified ARM-PCR protocol with three rounds of nested PCR amplified TCRbeta. MiXCR, applied by TCRdb to the multiplex PCR reads, yields one record per CDR3 protein. The sample records 100,000 to 120,000 distinct CDR3 sequences, about 80% being singletons. Sequences were obtained from lung tumor tissue. The source is a man aged 70-80 years with non-small cell lung cancer.

As to this clonotype: This is likely a read error, given that the CDR3 carries no conserved phenylalanine or tryptophan at its end. The V gene is TRBV28, the J gene TRBJ2-2, with 7 bases that match TRBD1. This CDR3 is 16 amino acids long. V dropped 5 bases and J dropped 4; count of bases not matched to a gene: 10. CDR1 is MDHEN and CDR2 is SYDVKM in the germline V gene. DNA of the CDR3: TGTGCCAGCAGTGCGCGAAGGGGGCTAGGCACCGGGGAGCTGTTTTTA. Translating gives CASSARRGLGTGELFL.

J is TRBJ1-2 and V is TRBV12-3 or TRBV12-4; TRBD1 matches 11 bases. The CDR3 extends over 15 amino acids. Losses at the gene ends were 3 bases for V and 7 bases for J; bases not matched to a gene: 7. CDR3: CASSLGTGGGCGYTF. CDR3 DNA: TGTGCCAGCAGTTTGGGGACAGGGGGAGGGTGTGGCTACACCTTC.

This clonotype was observed a handful of times. One end of the junction varies from germline; a read error may be responsible. In DNA form, the CDR3 reads TGCAGTGCTAGAGCAGGTATGCATGAAAAACTGTTCTTT. It translates to CSARAGMHEKLFF. The chain carries TRBV20-1 and TRBJ1-4; the D is unclear. The CDR3 has 13 residues. Germline loops: CDR1 DFQATT, CDR2 SNEGSKA (reference sequence).

In the case of this clonotype: It is unclear where the CDR3 begins or ends on the DNA, so no DNA is shown, and the CDR3 is as TCRdb lists it. CDR3 in amino acids: CSVASGTEETDTRYF. This chain links TRBV29-1 with TRBJ2-3; TRBD1, the table's D call, was not compared with the DNA. The CDR3 comprises 15 residues, both ends counted. The germline CDR1 and CDR2 sequences are SQVTM and ANQGSEA.

Notes on this clonotype: At one boundary the junction diverges from the germline segment, which might be a read error. This chain connects TRBV6-1 to TRBJ2-2; D might be TRBD1 (6 bases). Per the germline V gene, CDR1 is MNHNS and CDR2 is SASEGT. The CDR3 is 14 amino acids. The CDR3 protein is CASKGVCSTGELFF. The CDR3 DNA reads TGTGCCAGCAAGGGGGTCTGCAGCACCGGAGAGCTGTTTTTT.

Points on this clonotype: The junction differs from germline at one of its ends, possibly a read error. The chain uses TRBV6-5 and TRBJ1-2; weak D call: TRBD1 (6 bases). The germline V gene has CDR1 MNHEY and CDR2 SVGAGI. The CDR3 contains 16 residues. The CDR3 is CASTREMRDNLYGYTF. For the CDR3, the DNA is TGTGCCAGCACCCGTGAGATGCGGGACAATCTCTATGGCTACACGTTC.

As concerns this clonotype: At one end, the junction sequence differs from germline, possibly due to a read error. The chain couples TRBV29-1 to TRBJ1-4; D perhaps matches TRBD1 (5 bases). CDR1 is SQVTM and CDR2 is ANQGSEA in the germline V gene. The CDR3 length is 14 residues. CDR3 region: CSAFGATANGKLFF. CDR3 coding DNA: TGCAGCGCATTCGGGGCAACAGCTAATGGAAAACTGTTTTTT.

In regard to this clonotype: No conserved phenylalanine or tryptophan ends this CDR3, so it is likely a read error. The rearrangement uses TRBV5-4 and TRBJ2-3, with D maybe TRBD1 (6 bases). Germline CDR1 reads SGHNT; CDR2 reads YYREEE (reference sequence). The CDR3 extends over 13 amino acids. The CDR3 reads CAGSLQGPDTQYL. Written as DNA, the CDR3 is TGTGCCGGCAGTTTACAGGGTCCAGATACGCAGTATTTG.

As concerns this clonotype: One end of the junction does not line up with germline, which may come from a read error. The chain uses TRBV29-1 and TRBJ2-3, with TRBD1 matching over 10 bases. CDR3 length: 15 amino acids. Per germline, CDR1 SQVTM and CDR2 ANQGSEA. This chain's CDR3 is CSVASGTGDTDMQYF. The CDR3 DNA reads TGCAGCGTCGCGTCCGGGACAGGGGATACAGATATGCAGTATTTT.

On this clonotype itself: Germline is not matched at one junction end, which may reflect a read error. This rearrangement joins TRBV6-2 or TRBV6-3 to TRBJ1-5; a weak D match, TRBD1 (6 bases). Germline CDR1 MNHEY, CDR2 SVGEGT. The CDR3 is 12 amino acids. CDR3 bases: TGTGGCAGCAAAGGAGGGGGTCCGCCCCAGCATTTT. Residues: CGSKGGGPPQHF.

On this clonotype: A junction end diverges from the germline sequence, so it may reflect a read error. The chain recombines TRBV11-3 with TRBJ2-3; D gene ambiguous. CDR1 SGHNT and CDR2 YENEEA come from the germline V gene. The CDR3 consists of 15 residues. This CDR3 reads CASTRREVTTDTHYF. The CDR3 nucleotides are TGTGCCAGCACCCGTCGAGAAGTAACCACAGATACGCACTATTTT.

Comments on this clonotype: One end of the junction fails to match germline, which may point to a read error. The chain carries TRBV6-5 and TRBJ1-2; D ambiguous. There are 11 residues in the CDR3. Germline CDR1 and CDR2: MNHEY and SVGAGI. CDR3 nucleotide sequence: TGTGCCACCGAGGCAGCCTATGGCCACACCTTC. Its protein is CATEAAYGHTF.

Concerning this clonotype: Relative to the germline gene, one junction end is altered; a read error may explain this. The rearrangement links TRBV15 to TRBJ2-1; TRBD1 is a possible D gene (6 bases). The CDR3 contains 14 residues. Germline loops: CDR1 LNHNV, CDR2 YYDKDF (reference sequence). The CDR3 DNA reads TGTGCCATCAGCAGGGGTAGCTCCTATAATGAGCAGTTCTTC. Its translation: CAISRGSSYNEQFF.

The chain has TRBV4-1 and TRBJ2-7, with 9 bases aligning to TRBD2. This CDR3 is built from 19 residues. V dropped 4 bases and J dropped 2; count of bases not matched to a gene: 18. CDR1 and CDR2 (germline): MGHRA, YSYEKL. This chain's CDR3 is CASSPRGSGLACETYEQYF. The CDR3 DNA reads TGCGCCAGCAGCCCAAGGGGTTCAGGACTAGCGTGTGAGACCTACGAGCAGTACTTC.

In regard to this clonotype: A read error may produce the germline difference seen at one junction end. V gene TRBV11-1 combines with J gene TRBJ1-2; a weak D match, TRBD1 (6 bases). The CDR3 is 13 residues long. Germline assignment: CDR1 SGHAT and CDR2 FQDESV (reference sequence). In nucleotides, the CDR3 is TGTGTCAGCAGCTTGGATAGGGGGGGTGGCTACACCTTC. Protein product: CVSSLDRGGGYTF.

The rearrangement uses TRBV20-1 and TRBJ2-1; 7 bases agree with TRBD1. The CDR3 sequence is 14 residues long. J gave up 8 bases and V 6 bases, and 13 bases lay outside the gene matches. Germline V lookup: CDR1 DFQATT, CDR2 SNEGSKA (reference sequence). This CDR3 is CSAESGQKYDEQFF. The DNA for the CDR3 is TGCAGTGCAGAGTCGGGACAGAAATACGATGAGCAGTTCTTC.

Note on this clonotype: At one end the junction does not follow the germline gene, possibly because of a read error. The chain couples TRBV11-1 to TRBJ2-5, with TRBD2 matching 7 bases. The CDR3 is made up of 13 amino acids. Germline CDR1 and CDR2: SGHAT and FQDESV (reference sequence). The CDR3 region has the DNA TGTGCCAGCAGCTTAGTGTGGGGGGGATCCCAGTATTTC. It codes for CASSLVWGGSQYF.